These T cell receptor beta chains were read from a single sample in a study of graft-versus-host responses after intestinal transplantation. Assay used: immunoSEQ multiplex PCR; TCRdb lists only in-frame clones, some missing. This sample has 40,000 to 45,000 clones, with 91% found just once. Specimen: PBMCs, collected about 330 days after intestinal transplant. The receptors here all came from a human patient who received an intestinal transplant, so some T cells may come from the graft donor. Each CDR3 is given with its conserved first and last residue. Fields, in order: V gene, clone size, D gene, J gene, CDR3 DNA, CDR3 protein. The D gene is left open where the match is weak. Size is omitted from some rows. Given values are once, few, many or a class for expanded clones.

V gene: TRBV9; clone size: .; D gene: .; J gene: TRBJ1-6; CDR3 DNA: TGTGCCAGCAGCGCCCGGGTCGACCCGAATTCACCCCTCCACTTT; CDR3 protein: CASSARVDPNSPLHF
V gene: TRBV11-2; clone size: once; D gene: .; J gene: TRBJ2-6; CDR3 DNA: TGTGCCAGCAAAGGGTTAGCCAACGTCCTGACTTTC; CDR3 protein: CASKGLANVLTF
V gene: TRBV6-6; clone size: .; D gene: TRBD2; J gene: TRBJ2-1; CDR3 DNA: TGTGCCAGCAGTTCACTAGCGGGGGGATACAATGAGCAGTTCTTC; CDR3 protein: CASSSLAGGYNEQFF
V gene: TRBV18; clone size: once; D gene: TRBD1; J gene: TRBJ2-5; CDR3 DNA: TGTGCCAGCTCACACTCCGGGACAGGGAAAGGAGAGACCCAGTACTTC; CDR3 protein: CASSHSGTGKGETQYF
V gene: TRBV5-4; clone size: .; D gene: .; J gene: TRBJ1-5; CDR3 DNA: TGTGCCAGCAGCTTGCGGGGTAGCAATCAGCCCCAGCATTTT; CDR3 protein: CASSLRGSNQPQHF
V gene: TRBV2; clone size: .; D gene: TRBD1; J gene: TRBJ2-7; CDR3 DNA: TGTGCCAGCAGTGAAACCAGGGGGCACGAGCAGTACTTC; CDR3 protein: CASSETRGHEQYF
V gene: TRBV25-1; clone size: .; D gene: .; J gene: TRBJ1-4; CDR3 DNA: TGTGCCAGCAGTACCTCGGGGAATGAAAAACTGTTTTTT; CDR3 protein: CASSTSGNEKLFF
V gene: TRBV6-1; clone size: once; D gene: TRBD2; J gene: TRBJ2-3; CDR3 DNA: TGTGCCAGCAGGGATCGGGGGGGCACAGATACGCAGTATTTT; CDR3 protein: CASRDRGGTDTQYF
V gene: TRBV25-1; clone size: .; D gene: .; J gene: TRBJ2-1; CDR3 DNA: TGTGCCAGCAGTAAGGGCGGGAAGGGTGAGCAGTTCTTC; CDR3 protein: CASSKGGKGEQFF
V gene: TRBV6-4; clone size: .; D gene: .; J gene: TRBJ2-3; CDR3 DNA: TGTGCCAGCAGTGATGCTATCTATACGCAGTATTTT; CDR3 protein: CASSDAIYTQYF
V gene: TRBV29-1; clone size: .; D gene: TRBD1; J gene: TRBJ1-2; CDR3 DNA: TGCAGCGTTGGAGAGGACAGGAGGTACGGCTACACCTTC; CDR3 protein: CSVGEDRRYGYTF
V gene: TRBV11-2; clone size: .; D gene: .; J gene: TRBJ1-4; CDR3 DNA: TGTGCCAGCAGCTTAGAAGTTTCGGCAGTCGGAAAACTGTTTTTT; CDR3 protein: CASSLEVSAVGKLFF
V gene: TRBV11-2; clone size: .; D gene: TRBD2; J gene: TRBJ2-7; CDR3 DNA: TGTGCCAGCGGAAGATCTAGCGGGTCAACCTACGAGCAGTACTTC; CDR3 protein: CASGRSSGSTYEQYF
V gene: TRBV19; clone size: .; D gene: .; J gene: TRBJ2-7; CDR3 DNA: TGTGCCAGTAGTATAGCGGGGAGCTCCTACGAGCAGTACTTC; CDR3 protein: CASSIAGSSYEQYF
V gene: TRBV5-1; clone size: once; D gene: .; J gene: TRBJ1-2; CDR3 DNA: TGCGCCAGCAGCTTGGCCCTGGGGAAGCAGGGCTACACCTTC; CDR3 protein: CASSLALGKQGYTF
V gene: TRBV9; clone size: .; D gene: .; J gene: TRBJ1-4; CDR3 DNA: TGTGCCAGCAGCGCGGAGCTTAATGAAAAACTGTTTTTT; CDR3 protein: CASSAELNEKLFF
V gene: TRBV4-1; clone size: .; D gene: TRBD1; J gene: TRBJ1-2; CDR3 DNA: TGCGCCAGCAGCCAGGGGACAGTCACCAACTATGGCTACACCTTC; CDR3 protein: CASSQGTVTNYGYTF
V gene: TRBV30; clone size: once; D gene: TRBD2; J gene: TRBJ2-1; CDR3 DNA: TGTGCCTCCTCCTGGCGGGAGAACTCCTACAATGAGCAGTTCTTC; CDR3 protein: CASSWRENSYNEQFF
V gene: TRBV15; clone size: .; D gene: .; J gene: TRBJ2-3; CDR3 DNA: TGTGCCACCAAGCCGGGATCCCTCACAGATACGCAGTATTTT; CDR3 protein: CATKPGSLTDTQYF
V gene: TRBV2; clone size: .; D gene: .; J gene: TRBJ1-6; CDR3 DNA: TGTGCCAGCAGTGAGGGGGGTTTGGTTGGTTCACCCCTCCACTTT; CDR3 protein: CASSEGGLVGSPLHF
V gene: TRBV5-1; clone size: few; D gene: .; J gene: TRBJ1-1; CDR3 DNA: TGCGCCAGCAGCTTGTTGGGGGGGCTTCGGAGGTCGAACACTGAAGCTTTCTTT; CDR3 protein: CASSLLGGLRRSNTEAFF
V gene: TRBV7-3; clone size: .; D gene: .; J gene: TRBJ2-3; CDR3 DNA: TGTGCCAGCAGCTCTACAGCCGACCGCACAGATACGCAGTATTTT; CDR3 protein: CASSSTADRTDTQYF
V gene: TRBV6-6; clone size: once; D gene: .; J gene: TRBJ1-5; CDR3 DNA: TGTGCCAGCAGTTACTCTGAGACAGATAGCAATCAGCCCCAGCATTTT; CDR3 protein: CASSYSETDSNQPQHF
V gene: TRBV7-9; clone size: .; D gene: .; J gene: TRBJ1-6; CDR3 DNA: TGTGCCAGCAGCCCCGAGGGTTATCGCCTCCACTTT; CDR3 protein: CASSPEGYRLHF
V gene: TRBV7-9; clone size: .; D gene: .; J gene: TRBJ1-6; CDR3 DNA: TGTGCCAGCAGCTTAGAGAGCTCCTATAATTCACCCCTCCACTTT; CDR3 protein: CASSLESSYNSPLHF
V gene: TRBV6-5; clone size: .; D gene: .; J gene: TRBJ2-1; CDR3 DNA: TGTGCCAGCATACAAGGGGCCAACTACAATGAGCAGTTCTTC; CDR3 protein: CASIQGANYNEQFF
V gene: TRBV4-1; clone size: .; D gene: TRBD2; J gene: TRBJ2-7; CDR3 DNA: TGCGCCAGCAGCCAGAGGACTAGCGGGGGGTCCCCTTCCTACGAGCAGTACTTC; CDR3 protein: CASSQRTSGGSPSYEQYF
V gene: TRBV5-4; clone size: .; D gene: TRBD2; J gene: TRBJ2-3; CDR3 DNA: TGTGCCAGCGGATCCCTTCTAGCGGGGGGGCCGGGGGATACGCAGTATTTT; CDR3 protein: CASGSLLAGGPGDTQYF